Following are 10 T cell receptor beta chains from one sample sequenced in a study of T cell responses to AZD1222 COVID-19 vaccine. Some clones are missing from TCRdb's copy, which holds only in-frame ones; the method was immunoSEQ multiplex PCR. This table has about 130,000 clones, 80% to 95% appearing once. The sample here was peripheral blood, taken on day 0 of AZD1222 vaccination. These TCRs come from an adult in good health.

The rearrangement joins TRBV24-1 to TRBJ2-2, with 7 bases that match TRBD1. The CDR3 runs 16 residues. The germline CDR1 and CDR2 sequences are KGHDR and SFDVKD. V was clipped by 3 bases and J by 3 bases; unmatched bases: 6. CDR3 sequence reads: CATSDLGGAYTGELFF. CDR3 in DNA: TGTGCCACCAGTGATCTAGGGGGCGCGTACACCGGGGAGCTGTTTTTT.

The rearrangement links TRBV10-3 to TRBJ2-3; no definite D call. The CDR3 consists of 15 residues. Looked up from germline, CDR1 is ENHRY and CDR2 is SYGVKD. Trimming removed 0 bases from V and 2 bases from J, with 9 bases in between. CDR3 region: CAISESEKTTDTQYF. The CDR3 DNA follows: TGTGCCATCAGTGAGTCGGAGAAGACCACAGATACGCAGTATTTT.

The V gene is TRBV14, the J gene TRBJ2-1; 14 bases are a match to TRBD2. J was trimmed by 8 bases and V by 5 bases; bases with no gene match: 8. This CDR3 is built from 16 residues. Looked up from germline, CDR1 is SGHDN and CDR2 is FVKESK. Written as DNA, the CDR3 is TGTGCCAGCAGCGAAATGGGACTAGCGGGAGACCATGAGCAGTTCTTC. The encoded protein is CASSEMGLAGDHEQFF.

This sequence joins TRBV7-9 and TRBJ1-2; D is uncertain. V lost 5 bases and J 2 bases, leaving 15 bases between the germline ends. Germline V gene lookup returns CDR1 SEHNR and CDR2 FQNEAQ (reference sequence). The CDR3 totals 15 residues. This chain's CDR3 is CASSPQFLGNYGYTF. The CDR3 DNA sequence: TGTGCCAGCAGCCCACAGTTCCTAGGGAACTATGGCTACACCTTC.

This clone was observed once. The rearrangement joins TRBV27 to TRBJ2-3; no firm D call. In germline, CDR1 is MNHEY, CDR2 SMNVEV (reference sequence). The CDR3 is 10 residues long. V lost 7 bases, J lost 5 bases, and 4 bases lay in between. CDR3 region: CASNVDTQYF. In DNA, the CDR3 is TGTGCCAGCAATGTAGATACGCAGTATTTT.

The chain employs TRBV12-3 or TRBV12-4 and TRBJ2-7, with 8 nucleotides matching TRBD2. The CDR3 consists of 12 residues. The V gene end was trimmed by 5 bases and the J gene end by 6 bases; junction bases not matched to a gene: 3. The CDR3: CASSPGGVEQYF. The CDR3 DNA is TGTGCCAGCAGTCCCGGGGGGGTCGAGCAGTACTTC.

This chain links TRBV4-3 with TRBJ2-7; 10 nucleotides agree with TRBD2. Germline loops: CDR1 LGHNA, CDR2 YSLEER. J lost 4 bases, V lost 1 base, and 1 base had no gene match. The CDR3 is made up of 14 amino acids. The CDR3 nucleotides read TGCGCCAGCAGCCAAGTAGCGGGGGGATACGAGCAGTACTTC. Translating gives CASSQVAGGYEQYF.

The chain links TRBV5-1 to TRBJ2-3; D is possibly TRBD1 (5 bases). The CDR3 covers 21 residues. Per the germline V gene, CDR1 is SGHRS and CDR2 is YFSETQ. Trimming removed 4 bases at V and 0 bases at J, with 30 bases between. CDR3 DNA sequence: TGCGCCAGCAGCCGAATTGGTCCAGGGCCTCAAGACAGTACTAGCACAGATACGCAGTATTTT. Protein product: CASSRIGPGPQDSTSTDTQYF.

The CDR3 DNA follows: TGTGCCAGCAGCTTAGCGCCTGGGCAGCTCTCTGGAAACACCATATATTTT. Protein sequence: CASSLAPGQLSGNTIYF. The chain joins TRBV7-8 to TRBJ1-3; D is unresolved. The germline V and J ends were trimmed by 0 bases and 0 bases, with 12 bases remaining between them. The CDR3 contains 17 residues. Germline CDR1 is SGHVS and CDR2 is FQNEAQ.

The V gene is TRBV24-1, the J gene TRBJ1-5; maybe TRBD1 (5 bases). CDR1 is KGHDR and CDR2 is SFDVKD in the germline V gene. The CDR3 covers 15 residues. Trimming pared 3 bases from V and 4 bases from J, leaving 12 bases between. The chain's CDR3 is CATSDPRVPNQPQHF. In DNA, the CDR3 is TGTGCCACCAGTGATCCCAGGGTTCCGAATCAGCCCCAGCATTTT.